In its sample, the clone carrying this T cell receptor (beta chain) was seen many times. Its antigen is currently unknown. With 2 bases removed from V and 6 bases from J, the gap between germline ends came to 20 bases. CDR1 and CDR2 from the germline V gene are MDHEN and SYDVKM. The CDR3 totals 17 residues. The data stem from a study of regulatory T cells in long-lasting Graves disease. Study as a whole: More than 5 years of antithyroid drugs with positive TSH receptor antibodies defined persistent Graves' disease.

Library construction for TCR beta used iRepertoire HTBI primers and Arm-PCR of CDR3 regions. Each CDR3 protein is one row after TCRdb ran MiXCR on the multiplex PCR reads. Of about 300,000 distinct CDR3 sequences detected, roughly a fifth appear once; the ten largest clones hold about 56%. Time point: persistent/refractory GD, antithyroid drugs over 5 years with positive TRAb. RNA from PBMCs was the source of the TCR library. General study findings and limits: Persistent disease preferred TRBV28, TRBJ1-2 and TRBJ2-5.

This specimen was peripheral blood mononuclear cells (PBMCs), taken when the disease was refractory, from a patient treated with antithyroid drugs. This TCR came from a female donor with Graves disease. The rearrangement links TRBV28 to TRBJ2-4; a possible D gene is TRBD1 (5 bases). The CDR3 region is CASSLTPRQGFANIQYF. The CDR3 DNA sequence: TGTGCCAGCAGTTTAACCCCCCGGCAGGGCTTTGCAAACATTCAGTACTTC. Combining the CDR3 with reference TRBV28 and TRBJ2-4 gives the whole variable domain DVKVTQSSRYLVKRTGEKVFLECVQDMDHENMFWYRQDPGLGLRLIYFSYDVKMKEKGDIPEGYSVSREKKERFSLILESASTNQTSMYLCASSLTPRQGFANIQYFGAGTRLSVL.